A single sample gave rise to the 31 T cell receptor beta chains below, sequenced in a study of beta chain features in type 1 diabetes. Sequencing targeted expressed TCRB transcripts, as all isolated RNA had been reverse transcribed. The assay was immunoSEQ multiplex PCR, and TCRdb's table has in-frame clones only and misses some. The profile covers about 900,000 clones, with roughly 17% appearing a single time and 0.023% taken by the ten largest. The specimen was naive CD4+ T cells from blood. The receptors come from a woman younger than 35 in good health.

The rearrangement uses TRBV23-1 and TRBJ2-1, with a tentative D call TRBD2 (7 bases). TRBV23-1 is assigned to the ORF class and has an uncertain function. The V end lost 5 bases, the J end lost 3 bases, and 17 bases lay between the germline ends. The CDR3 length is 16 residues. The CDR3 loop is CASSKGGAGYYNEQFF. The CDR3 DNA reads as TGCGCCAGCAGTAAAGGGGGGGCAGGGTACTACAATGAGCAGTTCTTC.

The rearrangement joins TRBV14 to TRBJ2-1; D unclear. Trimming cost V 1 base and J 10 bases, with 8 bases left between them. Germline CDR1 and CDR2: SGHDN and FVKESK. The CDR3 spans 12 residues. CDR3 amino acids: CASSQVRTEQFF. CDR3 coding DNA: TGTGCCAGCAGCCAAGTCCGAACCGAGCAGTTCTTC.

There are a few counts of this clone. This chain connects TRBV18 to TRBJ2-5, with TRBD1 identical over 10 bases. Per germline, CDR1 KGHSH and CDR2 LQKENI. The CDR3 has 15 amino acids. Losses at the gene ends were 4 bases for V and 5 bases for J; bases not matched to a gene: 7. The CDR3 DNA reads as TGTGCCAGCTCACTAACGACAGGGGGCGCGGAGACCCAGTACTTC. It is translated as CASSLTTGGAETQYF. The complete variable domain, with remaining parts taken from reference TRBV18 and TRBJ2-5, reads NAGVMQNPRHLVRRRGQEARLRCSPMKGHSHVYWYRQLPEEGLKFMVYLQKENIIDESGMPKERFSAEFPKEGPSILRIQQVVRGDSAAYFCASSLTTGGAETQYFGPGTRLLVL.

V gene TRBV6-1 combines with J gene TRBJ2-3, with D perhaps TRBD2 (5 bases). This CDR3 region has 15 residues. The ends were cut back, 6 bases at V and 1 base at J, with 14 bases in the middle. Germline V lookup: CDR1 MNHNS, CDR2 SASEGT. CDR3 bases: TGTGCCAGCAGACCGTTAGGAGGAGGCACAGATACGCAGTATTTT. Protein: CASRPLGGGTDTQYF.

This chain connects TRBV7-9 to TRBJ2-3; D is unresolved. This CDR3 is 13 amino acids long. Per germline, CDR1 SEHNR and CDR2 FQNEAQ (reference sequence). V lost 1 base and J lost 7, with 9 bases in between. The CDR3 is CASSLESQNTQYF. Here the CDR3 DNA reads TGTGCCAGCAGCTTAGAATCGCAGAATACGCAGTATTTT. The complete variable domain, with remaining parts taken from reference TRBV7-9 and TRBJ2-3, reads DTGVSQNPRHKITKRGQNVTFRCDPISEHNRLYWYRQTLGQGPEFLTYFQNEAQLEKSRLLSDRFSAERPKGSFSTLEIQRTEQGDSAMYLCASSLESQNTQYFGPGTRLTVL.

This clone was detected a few times. J is TRBJ2-5 and V is TRBV7-8; 7 positions match TRBD2. The CDR3 sequence is 16 residues long. V lost 4 bases, J lost 4 bases, and 12 bases stayed unmatched. CDR1 and CDR2 (germline): SGHVS, FQNEAQ. As DNA, the CDR3 is TGTGCCAGCAGCTCCACAGCACCGGGGGGTCGAGAGACCCAGTACTTC. Protein sequence: CASSSTAPGGRETQYF.

This clone was seen a few times. This rearrangement joins TRBV6-1 to TRBJ2-2; D gene unclear. Germline V gives CDR1 MNHNS, CDR2 SASEGT. The CDR3 is 12 amino acids. Trimming took 6 bases from V and 2 from J, leaving 4 bases between them. CDR3 sequence (DNA): TGTGCCAGCAGCCACAACACCGGGGAGCTGTTTTTT. Translation: CASSHNTGELFF.

This clone was detected a few times. This chain joins TRBV7-9 and TRBJ1-1; 7 bases agree with TRBD1. V was clipped by 4 bases and J by 4 bases; unmatched bases: 6. This CDR3 is built from 14 residues. Germline CDR1 and CDR2: SEHNR and FQNEAQ (reference sequence). CDR3 amino acids: CASSSDRALTEAFF. In nucleotides, the CDR3 is TGTGCCAGCAGCTCCGACAGGGCGCTCACTGAAGCTTTCTTT.

This chain links TRBV2 with TRBJ2-5; D remains unclear. V was trimmed by 8 bases and J by 1 base, leaving 11 bases between them. Germline V CDR1 and CDR2: SNHLY, FYNNEI. The CDR3 totals 13 residues. The CDR3 DNA reads TGTGCCAGCCTCCTGGACCGCCAAGAGACCCAGTACTTC. Its translation is CASLLDRQETQYF.

This clone was seen only a few times. The rearrangement links TRBV14 to TRBJ2-5; 9 bases align to TRBD1. V dropped 2 bases and J dropped 5; count of bases not matched to a gene: 6. The CDR3 loop spans 15 amino acids. In germline, CDR1 is SGHDN, CDR2 FVKESK. This CDR3 is CASSQPGQGLETQYF. In DNA, the CDR3 is TGTGCCAGCAGCCAACCGGGACAGGGTTTGGAGACCCAGTACTTC.

This clone was counted between two and nine times. The chain joins TRBV27 to TRBJ2-7; 7 bases agree with TRBD1. The CDR3 loop spans 15 amino acids. Germline CDR1 MNHEY, CDR2 SMNVEV (reference sequence). Trimming at V came to 2 bases and at J to 0 bases, leaving 4 bases not matched to a gene. The CDR3 DNA is TGTGCCAGCAGTTTACGGACAGGTTTCTCCTACGAGCAGTACTTC. It translates to CASSLRTGFSYEQYF.

The chain uses TRBV7-9 and TRBJ1-2; D remains ambiguous. Germline lookup yields CDR1 SEHNR and CDR2 FQNEAQ (reference sequence). The CDR3 is 14 amino acids. V was cut by 5 bases and J by 0 bases, with 10 bases left in between. The CDR3 region has the DNA TGTGCCAGCAGCCTGGAGTTATCTAACTATGGCTACACCTTC. Its protein is CASSLELSNYGYTF.

This clone has more than one count but fewer than ten. The CDR3 loop reads CASSDYRGNTEAFF. Here the CDR3 DNA reads TGTGCCAGCAGTGACTACAGGGGGAACACTGAAGCTTTCTTT. The chain carries TRBV25-1 and TRBJ1-1; 7 bases map to TRBD1. This CDR3 contains 14 residues. The ends lost 3 bases at V and 1 base at J; junction bases unmatched: 2. In germline, CDR1 is MGHDK, CDR2 SYGVNS. Full variable domain (outside the CDR3, taken from reference TRBV25-1 and TRBJ1-1): EADIYQTPRYLVIGTGKKITLECSQTMGHDKMYWYQQDPGMELHLIHYSYGVNSTEKGDLSSESTVSRIRTEHFPLTLESARPSHTSQYLCASSDYRGNTEAFFGQGTRLTVV.

A few counts support this clone. This chain joins TRBV11-2 and TRBJ2-7; weak D call: TRBD2 (6 bases). Trimming shortened V by 8 bases and J by 4 bases, and 18 bases separated the two germline ends. Germline V gives CDR1 SGHAT, CDR2 FQNNGV. The CDR3 is made up of 14 amino acids. DNA of the CDR3: TGTGCCAGCGGAGGGAGGAGGGCTACATACGAGCAGTACTTC. This gives the protein CASGGRRATYEQYF.

V and J are TRBV9 and TRBJ2-3; 13 nucleotides line up with TRBD2. Trimming removed 6 bases from V and 7 bases from J; junction bases left unmatched: 5. The CDR3 has 14 residues. Germline V gene lookup returns CDR1 SGDLS and CDR2 YYNGEE. The CDR3 coding sequence is TGTGCCAGCACCCGGACTAGCGGGGGACATACGCAGTATTTT. Protein product: CASTRTSGGHTQYF.

The chain is built from TRBV7-6 and TRBJ2-5; D unresolved. V lost 2 bases and J lost 5, with 18 bases in between. The CDR3 consists of 16 residues. Germline V CDR1 and CDR2: SGHVS, FNYEAQ. CDR3 residues: CASSLRVMGLRETQYF. The CDR3 DNA reads TGTGCCAGCAGCTTACGGGTTATGGGCCTCCGGGAGACCCAGTACTTC. Combining the CDR3 with reference TRBV7-6 and TRBJ2-5 gives the whole variable domain GAGVSQSPRYKVTKRGQDVALRCDPISGHVSLYWYRQALGQGPEFLTYFNYEAQQDKSGLPNDRFSAERPEGSISTLTIQRTEQRDSAMYRCASSLRVMGLRETQYFGPGTRLLVL.

This clone was counted between two and nine times. The J gene is TRBJ1-1, the V gene TRBV7-3; maybe TRBD1 (6 bases). The V gene's germline CDR1 is SGHTA and CDR2 FQGTGA. The ends were cut back, 2 bases at V and 7 bases at J, with 11 bases in the middle. The CDR3 totals 13 residues. CDR3 region: CASSLQSDSEAFF. Here the CDR3 DNA reads TGTGCCAGCAGCTTACAGTCGGACAGTGAAGCTTTCTTT.

V and J are TRBV7-2 and TRBJ2-3; TRBD2 might be the D (7 bases). Germline values: CDR1 SGHTA, CDR2 FQGNSA. Trimming took off 6 bases at V and 5 bases at J, with 15 bases between the two ends. There are 14 residues in the CDR3. CDR3 protein: CASSPAGALDTQYF. In DNA form, the CDR3 reads TGTGCCAGCAGTCCGGCGGGGGCATTAGATACGCAGTATTTT.

This chain uses TRBV7-2 with TRBJ1-2, with 8 nucleotides matching TRBD1. J was trimmed by 4 bases and V by 3 bases; bases with no gene match: 16. The CDR3 consists of 18 residues. The germline gives CDR1 SGHTA, CDR2 FQGNSA. CDR3: CASSFFGQGLEGSYGYTF. CDR3 bases: TGTGCCAGCAGCTTCTTCGGACAGGGCTTAGAGGGGTCCTATGGCTACACCTTC.

The chain is built from TRBV6-1 and TRBJ1-5; D unclear. Germline CDR1 and CDR2: MNHNS and SASEGT. V lost 4 bases and J 2 bases, leaving 12 bases between the germline ends. CDR3 length: 15 amino acids. CDR3 in amino acids: CASSGGSSGNQPQHF. The CDR3 DNA follows: TGTGCCAGCAGTGGCGGGAGTAGCGGCAATCAGCCCCAGCATTTT.

The gene calls are TRBV14 and TRBJ1-2, with D perhaps TRBD1 (5 bases). The V gene's germline CDR1 is SGHDN and CDR2 FVKESK. V was cut by 5 bases and J by 5 bases, with 12 bases left in between. CDR3 size: 13 residues. CDR3 in DNA: TGTGCCAGCAGCGCGTCCCGGGGGTATGGCTACACCTTC. Its translation is CASSASRGYGYTF.

The rearrangement uses TRBV5-6 and TRBJ1-2; D remains ambiguous. The CDR3 length is 13 residues. The V gene's germline CDR1 is SGHDT and CDR2 YYEEEE. V shed 4 bases and J shed 4 bases, with 11 bases lying between them. The CDR3 here is CASSPAGSYGYTF. DNA for the CDR3: TGTGCCAGCAGCCCCGCCGGGTCCTATGGCTACACCTTC.

The table lists this clone with a few counts. The chain joins TRBV2 to TRBJ1-5; D perhaps matches TRBD1 (5 bases). CDR1 and CDR2 (germline): SNHLY, FYNNEI. With 2 bases removed from V and 6 bases from J, the gap between germline ends came to 14 bases. The CDR3 is made up of 15 amino acids. The CDR3 DNA is TGTGCCAGCAGTGAATGGGGCAGGGCGAGTCAGCCCCAGCATTTT. Amino acids: CASSEWGRASQPQHF.

This chain joins TRBV28 and TRBJ2-7; D is perhaps TRBD1 (6 bases). The CDR3 loop spans 14 amino acids. The germline V gene encodes CDR1 MDHEN and CDR2 SYDVKM. V was trimmed by 5 bases and J by 0 bases, leaving 11 bases between them. The CDR3 protein is CASSPWTDSYEQYF. CDR3 DNA: TGTGCCAGCAGTCCGTGGACAGACTCCTACGAGCAGTACTTC.

This chain uses TRBV6-5 with TRBJ1-6; D not certain. The germline V gene has CDR1 MNHEY and CDR2 SVGAGI. V was trimmed by 2 bases and J by 10 bases, leaving 6 bases between them. The CDR3 is made up of 12 amino acids. The CDR3 here is CASSYGQSPLHF. The CDR3 nucleotides are TGTGCCAGCAGTTACGGGCAGTCACCCCTCCACTTT.

This clone was found a few times. The V call is TRBV5-1, the J call TRBJ2-1; TRBD2 might be the D (5 bases). This CDR3 contains 15 residues. Germline V gene sequence: CDR1 SGHRS, CDR2 YFSETQ. V lost 2 bases to trimming and J lost 0 bases, with 9 bases between them. The CDR3 DNA sequence: TGCGCCAGCAGCTTTGAGGGTGGCTCCTACAATGAGCAGTTCTTC. Its translation is CASSFEGGSYNEQFF.

A few counts support this clone. The chain couples TRBV5-6 to TRBJ2-5; the match to TRBD1 covers 8 bases. The CDR3 runs to 15 residues. Looked up from germline, CDR1 is SGHDT and CDR2 is YYEEEE. The ends lost 1 base at V and 9 bases at J; junction bases unmatched: 11. The CDR3 sequence: CASSLPGTGFGPQYF. CDR3 DNA sequence: TGTGCCAGCAGCTTGCCAGGGACAGGTTTTGGTCCCCAGTACTTC.

This clone was counted a few times. The CDR3 region has the DNA TGCAGCGTTATACTCAGGGGAATATACGAGCAGTACTTC. Amino acids: CSVILRGIYEQYF. The rearrangement uses TRBV29-1 and TRBJ2-7; D may be TRBD1 (6 bases). Trimming took 5 bases from V and 4 from J, leaving 15 bases between them. The CDR3 spans 13 residues. The germline V gene encodes CDR1 SQVTM and CDR2 ANQGSEA.

This clone was seen a few times. This chain uses TRBV19 with TRBJ2-4; D is perhaps TRBD2 (6 bases). Trimming removed 6 bases from V and 1 base from J, with 10 bases in between. This CDR3 region has 14 residues. Per germline, CDR1 LNHDA and CDR2 SQIVND (reference sequence). CDR3 protein: CASRPGLAKNIQYF. In DNA, the CDR3 is TGTGCCAGTAGACCGGGACTTGCCAAAAACATTCAGTACTTC.

V gene TRBV4-3 combines with J gene TRBJ2-3; TRBD2 matches at 12 bases. This CDR3 is built from 17 residues. Germline V lookup: CDR1 LGHNA, CDR2 YSLEER. V gave up 4 bases and J gave up 5 bases; unmatched junction bases: 10. The CDR3 coding sequence is TGCGCCAGCAGCCCAAGCGTGGGACTAGCGGGCCTAGATACGCAGTATTTT. Its protein product is CASSPSVGLAGLDTQYF.

This clone was seen a few times. This chain connects TRBV10-3 to TRBJ2-3; TRBD2 aligns across 8 bases. The germline CDR1 and CDR2 sequences are ENHRY and SYGVKD. V lost 0 bases to trimming and J lost 2 bases; unmatched junction nucleotides: 4. CDR3 length equals 16 residues. Written as DNA, the CDR3 is TGTGCCATCAGTGAGTCGTTAGCGGGGCTCACAGATACGCAGTATTTT. This translates into CAISESLAGLTDTQYF.